This TCR beta chain was captured in a study of PD-L1 blockade in urothelial cancer. For the study at large: Atezolizumab was started by patients at some point between 2014 and 2015 at 1,200 mg intravenously every 3 weeks.

Added to each PCR by spiking were synthetic TCR analog templates. TCRdb keeps only in-frame clones here, not all; method: immunoSEQ multiplex PCR. Of about 50,000 clones in the sample, roughly 84% are singletons; the top ten hold around 20%. Noted time point: pretreatment peripheral blood. Pretreatment and on-treatment samples were taken, numbering 1 to 8 per patient. Germline V gene sequence: CDR1 KGHSH, CDR2 LQKENI. Trimming removed 3 bases at V and 6 bases at J, with 8 bases between. CDR3 length: 12 amino acids. The receptor comes from a man between 60 and 70 years old with urothelial cancer. This rearrangement joins TRBV18 to TRBJ1-1, with D possibly matching TRBD1 (5 bases). Specimen: PBMCs, collected around atezolizumab (anti-PD-L1) treatment. The CDR3 spells CASSPKGAEAFF. For the CDR3, the DNA is TGTGCCAGCTCACCGAAAGGGGCTGAAGCTTTCTTT.